Presented here are 2 T cell receptor beta chains from one specimen sequenced in a study of T cell repertoires in cytomegalovirus infection. These receptors' targets are unknown. Each CDR3 protein gets one entry after TCRdb re-called the reads with MiXCR. The table lists about 270,000 distinct CDR3 sequences, roughly a fifth of them singletons. The source material was cultured PBMCs, sampled from culture after CMV antigen stimulation. These receptors were taken from a human donor in good health (CMV status not recorded). Some clones in this sample may be carry-over from other donors' samples.

The chain combines TRBV6-5 with TRBJ2-7; D perhaps matches TRBD2 (5 bases). The CDR3 extends over 14 amino acids. Germline V CDR1 and CDR2: MNHEY, SVGAGI. Trimming cost V 2 bases and J 5 bases, with 13 bases left between them. CDR3 in amino acids: CASSYRVPGDEQYF. The CDR3 DNA sequence: TGTGCCAGCAGTTACAGGGTCCCCGGGGACGAGCAGTACTTC.

This clonotype was detected ten times or more. The V and J genes are TRBV24-1 and TRBJ1-1; D call uncertain. The germline V and J ends were trimmed by 8 bases and 4 bases, with 13 bases remaining between them. This CDR3 has 13 amino acids. The germline CDR1 and CDR2 sequences are KGHDR and SFDVKD. The CDR3 DNA is TGTGCCACCACGTCGGGTTCTGGCACTGAAGCTTTCTTT. Protein product: CATTSGSGTEAFF.